Here is one TCR beta chain with its context. The data stem from a study of shared T cell receptors in the human thymus. Germline CDR1 reads MDHEN; CDR2 reads SYDVKM. Unmatched junction bases numbered 2, after V lost 10 bases and J lost 0 bases. CDR3 length: 13 residues. Assay: immunoSEQ multiplex PCR; the TCRdb copy retains only in-frame clones and omits some. Of hundreds of thousands of clones in the sample, approximately 80% are singletons; the top ten hold more than 0.01%. Separately, the same data were catalogued under a study of human thymus T cells.

The clonotype was recovered from a boy younger than two with a congenital heart defect. The sequenced material came from thymocytes. The V and J genes are TRBV28 and TRBJ2-7; 11 positions agree with TRBD2. CDR3 in amino acids: CATGLAGSYEQYF. The CDR3, as DNA: TGTGCCACCGGACTAGCGGGCTCCTACGAGCAGTACTTC.